This TCR beta chain came from a study of Graves' ophthalmopathy and Graves' hyperthyroidism. On the study more broadly: Upon initial diagnosis and before any treatment, peripheral blood was collected.

The authors amplified TCR beta CDR3 regions, and they did so from RNA transcripts for repertoire sequencing. Investigators did first-round RT-PCR with HTBI primers, then second-round multiplex PCR. TCRdb recomputed calls from the multiplex PCR reads with MiXCR, one row per CDR3 protein. The table lists 650,000 to 900,000 distinct CDR3 sequences, roughly two fifths of them singletons. This CDR3 is built from 14 residues. CDR1 MGHDK and CDR2 SYGVNS come from the germline V gene. Study findings and constraints: Forecasting of ophthalmopathy progression by the model achieved almost 71% sensitivity and 72% to 85% specificity.

Concerning this clonotype: Its antigen is undetermined. At one of its ends the junction is not consistent with the germline gene, which may arise from a read error.

An approximately 10 ml volume of fresh peripheral blood provided the PBMCs. The sequenced sample consisted of peripheral blood. The V gene is TRBV25-1, the J gene TRBJ2-2; TRBD2 is a possible D gene (5 bases). The origin of this receptor is an adult man with Graves' ophthalmopathy. The CDR3 nucleotides are TGTGTCAGCAGTTTATACCGGGGCACCGGGGAGCTGTTTTTT. Its translation: CVSSLYRGTGELFF.